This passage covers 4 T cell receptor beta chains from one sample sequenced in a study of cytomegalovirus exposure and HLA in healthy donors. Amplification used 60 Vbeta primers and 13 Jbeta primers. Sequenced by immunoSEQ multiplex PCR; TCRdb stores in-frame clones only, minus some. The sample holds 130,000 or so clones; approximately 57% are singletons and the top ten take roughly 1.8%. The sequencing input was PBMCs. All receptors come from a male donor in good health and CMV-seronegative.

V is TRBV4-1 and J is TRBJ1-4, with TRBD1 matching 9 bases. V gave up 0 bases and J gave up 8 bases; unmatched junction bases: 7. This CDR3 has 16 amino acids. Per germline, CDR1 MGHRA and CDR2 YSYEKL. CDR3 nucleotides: TGCGCCAGCAGCCAAGAAGCGGGACAGGGATGGGAAAAACTGTTTTTT. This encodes CASSQEAGQGWEKLFF.

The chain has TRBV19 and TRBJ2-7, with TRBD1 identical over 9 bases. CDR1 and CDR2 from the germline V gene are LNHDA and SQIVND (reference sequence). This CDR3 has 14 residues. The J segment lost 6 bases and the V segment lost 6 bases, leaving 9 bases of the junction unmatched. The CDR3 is CASREGTGRLEQYF. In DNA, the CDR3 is TGTGCCAGTAGAGAGGGGACAGGGAGACTCGAGCAGTACTTC.

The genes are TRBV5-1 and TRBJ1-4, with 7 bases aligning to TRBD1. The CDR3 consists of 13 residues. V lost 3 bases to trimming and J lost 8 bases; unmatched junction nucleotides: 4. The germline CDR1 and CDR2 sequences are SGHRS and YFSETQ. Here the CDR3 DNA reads TGCGCCAGCAGCTGGGGGACAGCGGAAAAACTGTTTTTT. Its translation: CASSWGTAEKLFF.

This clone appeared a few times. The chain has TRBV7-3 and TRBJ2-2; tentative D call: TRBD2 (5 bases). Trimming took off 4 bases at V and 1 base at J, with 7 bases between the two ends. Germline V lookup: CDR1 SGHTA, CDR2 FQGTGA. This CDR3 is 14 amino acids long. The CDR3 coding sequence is TGTGCCAGCAGCTCCGGACTGAACACCGGGGAGCTGTTTTTT. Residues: CASSSGLNTGELFF.